This TCR beta chain was captured in a study of T-cell memory formation after mild COVID-19. In its sample, this clonotype was seen many times. V shed 6 bases and J shed 2 bases, with 3 bases lying between them. Looked up from germline, CDR1 is SGHTA and CDR2 is FQGNSA. This CDR3 region has 11 residues. TCRdb processed the 5' RACE reads anew with MiXCR; each CDR3 protein has one entry. This table has roughly 250,000 distinct CDR3 sequences, over 15% appearing once. The TCR was taken from a man aged 18 to 30 who had mild COVID-19 (a few samples of this study predate the infection). Cell type and time point are not known. Sequenced: PBMCs or a T cell subset sorted from them (not recorded which). This chain connects TRBV7-2 to TRBJ2-3; D not certain. The CDR3 nucleotides read TGTGCCAGCAGGGCCACAGATACGCAGTATTTT. Its translation: CASRATDTQYF.